This TCR beta chain comes out of a study of CD8 T cells in ankylosing spondylitis. Regarding the study as a whole: What seemed typical of ankylosing spondylitis blood was a TCR beta motif built from several highly homologous variants. CD8+ disease-linked clones were present at relatively low frequencies in blood.

V was clipped by 3 bases and J by 4 bases, with 11 bases between them. The CDR3 covers 13 residues. Germline V gene data show CDR1 as GTSNPN and CDR2 as SVGIG (reference sequence). In this sample, this clonotype turned up a few times. The target antigen is unknown. Each TCR beta library was made by quantitative 5'-RACE that incorporated molecular barcodes. TCRdb re-called the 5' RACE reads with MiXCR, one entry per CDR3 protein. The data contain fewer than 650,000 distinct CDR3 sequences, about 13% of them singletons. This clonotype originated in a male donor with ankylosing spondylitis. The sample was blood, either unsorted or a sorted T cell fraction (not recorded which). This sequence joins TRBV30 and TRBJ2-3; D gene uncertain. CDR3: CAWRQPGADTQYF. CDR3 DNA: TGTGCCTGGAGGCAGCCTGGCGCAGATACGCAGTATTTT.